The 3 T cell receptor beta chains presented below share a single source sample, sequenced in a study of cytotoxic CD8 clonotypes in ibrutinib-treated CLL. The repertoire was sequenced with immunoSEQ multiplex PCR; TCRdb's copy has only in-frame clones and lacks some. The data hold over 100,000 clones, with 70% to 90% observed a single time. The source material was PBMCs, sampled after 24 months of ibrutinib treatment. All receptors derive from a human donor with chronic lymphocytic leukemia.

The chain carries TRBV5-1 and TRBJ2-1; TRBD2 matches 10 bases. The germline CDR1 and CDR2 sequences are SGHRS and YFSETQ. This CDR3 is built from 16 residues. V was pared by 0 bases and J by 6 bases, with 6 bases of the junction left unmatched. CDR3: CASSLVPSGGANEQFF. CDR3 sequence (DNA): TGCGCCAGCAGCTTGGTCCCCAGCGGGGGGGCCAATGAGCAGTTCTTC. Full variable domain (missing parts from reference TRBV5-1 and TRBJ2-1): KAGVTQTPRYLIKTRGQQVTLSCSPISGHRSVSWYQQTPGQGLQFLFEYFSETQRNKGNFPGRFSGRQFSNSRSEMNVSTLELGDSALYLCASSLVPSGGANEQFFGPGTRLTVL.

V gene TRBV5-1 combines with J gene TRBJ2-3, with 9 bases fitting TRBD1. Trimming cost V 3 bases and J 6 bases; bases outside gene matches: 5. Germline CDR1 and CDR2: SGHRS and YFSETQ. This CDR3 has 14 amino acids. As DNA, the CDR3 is TGCGCCAGCAGCTCAGCCGGGACAGGGGATACGCAGTATTTT. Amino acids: CASSSAGTGDTQYF. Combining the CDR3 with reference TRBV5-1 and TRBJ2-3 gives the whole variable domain KAGVTQTPRYLIKTRGQQVTLSCSPISGHRSVSWYQQTPGQGLQFLFEYFSETQRNKGNFPGRFSGRQFSNSRSEMNVSTLELGDSALYLCASSSAGTGDTQYFGPGTRLTVL.

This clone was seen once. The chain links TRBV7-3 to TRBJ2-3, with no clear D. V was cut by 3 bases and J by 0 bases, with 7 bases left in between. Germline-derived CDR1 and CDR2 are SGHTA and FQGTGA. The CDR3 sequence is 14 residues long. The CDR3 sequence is CASSFRASTDTQYF. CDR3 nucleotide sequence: TGTGCCAGCAGCTTTAGGGCGAGCACAGATACGCAGTATTTT.